Detailed here is one T cell receptor beta chain. This entry belongs to a study of shared clonotypes between healthy human individuals. CDR3 length: 13 amino acids. The junction had 5 bases not matched to a gene; V was cut back by 8 bases and J by 2 bases. Germline V gene sequence: CDR1 MNHEY, CDR2 SVGAGI. Profiling relied on immunoSEQ multiplex PCR, and the TCRdb table lists in-frame clones only, not all of them. The data contain some 2,000,000 clones, almost 96% of them seen just once; the ten biggest clones take up more than 0.1%. Input material: naive CD4+ T cells sorted from blood. Documented subset: CD45RA+ positively selected. J is TRBJ1-1 and V is TRBV6-5, with 7 positions matching TRBD1. This TCR came from a man in his late teens or twenties in good health. The CDR3 DNA reads as TGTGCCAGCTTTGACAGGGACAACACTGAAGCTTTCTTT. Residues: CASFDRDNTEAFF.